The 27 T cell receptor beta chains below were found in one sample sequenced in a study of blood T cell repertoires in COVID-19. The data were produced by immunoSEQ multiplex PCR, yet TCRdb's version contains in-frame clones alone and is incomplete. Among more than 150,000 clones listed, roughly 81% were seen once. The sequenced sample consisted of peripheral blood. These TCRs come from a woman older than 75 with COVID-19, enrolled during active disease.

This chain links TRBV27 with TRBJ2-3, with 11 positions matching TRBD2. The length of the CDR3 is 17 residues. Looked up from germline, CDR1 is MNHEY and CDR2 is SMNVEV (reference sequence). Unmatched junction bases numbered 9, after V lost 5 bases and J lost 2 bases. Here the CDR3 DNA reads TGTGCCAGCAGTCCCCAAAATAGCGGGAGGGCCACAGATACGCAGTATTTT. It specifies CASSPQNSGRATDTQYF.

The V and J genes are TRBV5-1 and TRBJ1-2; 7 bases align to TRBD1. This CDR3 has 14 amino acids. Trimming at V came to 0 bases and at J to 4 bases, leaving 3 bases not matched to a gene. Germline V gene lookup returns CDR1 SGHRS and CDR2 YFSETQ. This CDR3 reads CASSLGQGVYGYTF. The CDR3 DNA sequence: TGCGCCAGCAGCTTGGGACAGGGTGTCTATGGCTACACCTTC.

The rearrangement joins TRBV27 to TRBJ1-4; possible D gene TRBD1, 5 bases. With 3 bases removed from V and 4 bases from J, the gap between germline ends came to 15 bases. The CDR3 has 16 residues. From germline, CDR1 is MNHEY and CDR2 SMNVEV (reference sequence). CDR3 residues: CASSFRSPGGNEKLFF. The CDR3 nucleotides read TGTGCCAGCAGTTTCCGGTCACCCGGGGGTAATGAAAAACTGTTTTTT.

J is TRBJ2-2 and V is TRBV5-1; 9 positions agree with TRBD1. The CDR3 is 16 amino acids. The germline gives CDR1 SGHRS, CDR2 YFSETQ. V gave up 4 bases and J gave up 5 bases; unmatched junction bases: 9. CDR3 region: CASSPLSGQGTGELFF. CDR3 coding DNA: TGCGCCAGCAGCCCACTAAGTGGACAGGGGACCGGGGAGCTGTTTTTT.

The rearrangement links TRBV27 to TRBJ1-6; the D gene is possibly TRBD1 (5 bases). Germline lookup yields CDR1 MNHEY and CDR2 SMNVEV (reference sequence). Trimming took 5 bases from V and 6 from J, leaving 14 bases between them. The CDR3 has 15 amino acids. The CDR3 DNA reads TGTGCCAGCAGTACTACCTGGCAGGGTAATTCACCCCTCCACTTT. Protein product: CASSTTWQGNSPLHF.

This chain connects TRBV7-6 to TRBJ2-2; TRBD2 might be the D (6 bases). Between the trimmed V and J ends, which lost 1 base and 3 bases, there was a span of 12 bases. The CDR3 runs to 16 residues. Germline loops: CDR1 SGHVS, CDR2 FNYEAQ. The CDR3 nucleotides are TGTGCCAGCAGCTTAGGACAAGGGGACTACACCGGGGAGCTGTTTTTT. It yields the protein CASSLGQGDYTGELFF.

The chain couples TRBV9 to TRBJ2-6; no reliable D call. V shed 4 bases and J shed 0 bases, with 5 bases lying between them. The CDR3 sequence is 14 residues long. CDR1 is SGDLS, CDR2 YYNGEE, per germline. CDR3 region: CASSSHSGANVLTF. In DNA, the CDR3 is TGTGCCAGCAGCTCACACTCTGGGGCCAACGTCCTGACTTTC.

The genes are TRBV29-1 and TRBJ1-2; 9 nucleotides align to TRBD1. This CDR3 contains 13 residues. V lost 7 bases to trimming and J lost 2 bases; unmatched junction nucleotides: 5. Germline CDR1 SQVTM, CDR2 ANQGSEA. The chain's CDR3 is CSAGDRDNYGYTF. DNA for the CDR3: TGCAGCGCCGGGGACAGGGACAACTATGGCTACACCTTC.

The chain uses TRBV7-9 and TRBJ1-2, with D perhaps matching TRBD1 (6 bases). The CDR3 is made up of 15 amino acids. Germline V CDR1 and CDR2: SEHNR, FQNEAQ (reference sequence). Trimming left V 2 bases short and J 1 base short, with 11 bases between. CDR3 protein: CASSLRGHLNYGYTF. In DNA form, the CDR3 reads TGTGCCAGCAGCTTACGGGGACACCTTAACTATGGCTACACCTTC.

The chain uses TRBV7-2 and TRBJ2-1; D remains ambiguous. This CDR3 is built from 13 residues. Germline loops: CDR1 SGHTA, CDR2 FQGNSA. Trimming shortened V by 3 bases and J by 9 bases, and 12 bases separated the two germline ends. The CDR3 DNA reads TGTGCCAGCAGCTTCCAACCCCGCGGTGAGCAGTTCTTC. Residues: CASSFQPRGEQFF. Full variable domain (rest looked up from reference TRBV7-2 and TRBJ2-1): GAGVSQSPSNKVTEKGKDVELRCDPISGHTALYWYRQSLGQGLEFLIYFQGNSAPDKSGLPSDRFSAERTGGSVSTLTIQRTQQEDSAVYLCASSFQPRGEQFFGPGTRLTVL.

This clone has only one observation. The chain joins TRBV3-1 (or the pseudogene TRBV3-2) to TRBJ2-1; 9 nucleotides agree with TRBD1. The CDR3 totals 13 residues. V was pared by 6 bases and J by 6 bases, with 3 bases of the junction left unmatched. Per germline, CDR1 LGHDT and CDR2 YNNKEL (reference sequence). This CDR3 reads CASRDRGGNEQFF. The CDR3 coding sequence is TGTGCCAGCAGGGACAGGGGAGGCAATGAGCAGTTCTTC.

The chain is built from TRBV5-5 and TRBJ1-2; TRBD1 matches 10 bases. Germline V gene lookup returns CDR1 SGHKS and CDR2 YYEKEE (reference sequence). This CDR3 is built from 14 residues. With 0 bases clipped from V and 6 bases from J, the junction kept 2 bases outside the gene matches. CDR3 in amino acids: CASSLVGTGDGYTF. The CDR3 DNA reads as TGTGCCAGCAGCTTGGTAGGGACAGGGGATGGCTACACCTTC.

This clone was seen a few times. V usage is TRBV5-5 and J usage is TRBJ1-1, with D possibly matching TRBD1 (6 bases). The V end lost 0 bases, the J end lost 11 bases, and 14 bases lay between the germline ends. This CDR3 region has 13 residues. The germline V gene encodes CDR1 SGHKS and CDR2 YYEKEE (reference sequence). The DNA for the CDR3 is TGTGCCAGCAGCTTGGGGTACAGGGAGAAGGCTTTCTTT. Protein sequence: CASSLGYREKAFF.

This rearrangement joins TRBV9 to TRBJ2-7, with D possibly TRBD2 on 7 matching bases. The V and J ends lost 4 bases and 2 bases respectively, with 19 bases between them. Germline lookup yields CDR1 SGDLS and CDR2 YYNGEE. This CDR3 is built from 16 residues. The CDR3 here is CASSPEPGGSPYEQYF. As DNA, the CDR3 is TGTGCCAGCAGCCCGGAACCGGGGGGCAGCCCCTACGAGCAGTACTTC.

With respect to this clone: This clone may be a read error of a much larger clone one base away. This CDR3 reads CSVEWGGAYEQYF. CDR3 coding DNA: TGCAGCGTTGAATGGGGGGGGGCCTACGAGCAGTACTTC. This chain uses TRBV29-1 with TRBJ2-7, with 7 bases that match TRBD2. The V segment lost 2 bases and the J segment 2 bases; nucleotides outside the gene matches: 3. This CDR3 is 13 amino acids long. From germline, CDR1 is SQVTM and CDR2 ANQGSEA.

This clone appeared a few times. The chain is built from TRBV18 and TRBJ2-7, with 10 bases aligning to TRBD1. This CDR3 has 14 amino acids. After removal of 3 bases from V and 2 bases from J, the junction contained 1 base not matched to a gene. Germline CDR1 and CDR2: KGHSH and LQKENI. The CDR3 nucleotides read TGTGCCAGCTCACCCGGGACAGGGGCCTACGAGCAGTACTTC. Encoded protein: CASSPGTGAYEQYF. Combining the CDR3 with reference TRBV18 and TRBJ2-7 gives the whole variable domain NAGVMQNPRHLVRRRGQEARLRCSPMKGHSHVYWYRQLPEEGLKFMVYLQKENIIDESGMPKERFSAEFPKEGPSILRIQQVVRGDSAAYFCASSPGTGAYEQYFGPGTRLTVT.

The chain joins TRBV27 to TRBJ1-1, with TRBD1 identical over 8 bases. CDR3 length: 14 amino acids. The V segment lost 4 bases and the J segment 0 bases; nucleotides outside the gene matches: 1. Germline CDR1 and CDR2: MNHEY and SMNVEV (reference sequence). Here the CDR3 reads CASSSGGMNTEAFF. The DNA of the CDR3 is TGTGCCAGCAGTTCAGGGGGCATGAACACTGAAGCTTTCTTT.

Only one count was recorded for this clone. The genes are TRBV7-2 and TRBJ2-7, with TRBD1 identical over 8 bases. V lost 4 bases, J lost 7 bases, and 6 bases stayed unmatched. Germline CDR1 SGHTA, CDR2 FQGNSA. The CDR3 loop spans 13 amino acids. In DNA form, the CDR3 reads TGTGCCAGCAGCTACCGGACAGGGAATGAGCAGTACTTC. Translating it yields CASSYRTGNEQYF.

J is TRBJ1-1 and V is TRBV12-3 or TRBV12-4, with unresolved D. The CDR3 has 11 residues. Trimming removed 7 bases at V and 5 bases at J, with 8 bases between. The CDR3 protein is CASTGWTEAFF. The CDR3 DNA reads TGTGCCAGCACAGGTTGGACTGAAGCTTTCTTT.

This rearrangement joins TRBV9 to TRBJ2-3, with TRBD2 matching over 8 bases. This CDR3 comprises 15 residues. V gave up 0 bases and J gave up 4 bases; unmatched junction bases: 4. Looked up from germline, CDR1 is SGDLS and CDR2 is YYNGEE. The CDR3 nucleotides are TGTGCCAGCAGCGTAGGAAACGGGGGGGCAGATACGCAGTATTTT. It encodes CASSVGNGGADTQYF.

This clone occurred a few times. This sequence joins TRBV6-1 and TRBJ1-2, with D perhaps matching TRBD1 (6 bases). The CDR3 runs 15 residues. Germline assignment: CDR1 MNHNS and CDR2 SASEGT. The V end was cut by 1 base, the J end by 7 bases, with 16 bases between. The CDR3 is CASSEGQWGRGGYTF. DNA of the CDR3: TGTGCCAGCAGTGAAGGACAGTGGGGGCGCGGTGGCTACACCTTC.

The rearrangement links TRBV7-2 to TRBJ2-7; D gene ambiguous. This CDR3 is built from 12 residues. In germline, CDR1 is SGHTA, CDR2 FQGNSA. Trimming pared 5 bases from V and 3 bases from J, leaving 8 bases between. DNA for the CDR3: TGTGCCAGCAGCGACGACAACTACGAGCAGTACTTC. It specifies CASSDDNYEQYF.

The chain couples TRBV28 to TRBJ1-2; no clear D. The length of the CDR3 is 15 residues. The V end was cut by 5 bases, the J end by 8 bases, with 21 bases between. Germline values: CDR1 MDHEN, CDR2 SYDVKM. CDR3 nucleotides: TGTGCCAGCAGTGCCCCTGGAGGTCAGCTGCTAGGCTACACCTTC. Translating gives CASSAPGGQLLGYTF.

V is TRBV2 and J is TRBJ1-2; weak D call: TRBD1 (5 bases). This CDR3 contains 14 residues. In germline, CDR1 is SNHLY, CDR2 FYNNEI. V lost 6 bases and J 2 bases, leaving 13 bases between the germline ends. The chain's CDR3 is CASRGRGPNYGYTF. DNA for the CDR3: TGTGCCAGCAGGGGGAGGGGACCGAACTATGGCTACACCTTC.

The chain recombines TRBV3-1 (or the pseudogene TRBV3-2) with TRBJ2-7; 9 bases are shared with TRBD2. The junction had 7 bases not matched to a gene; V was cut back by 4 bases and J by 3 bases. The CDR3 spans 15 residues. CDR1 is LGHDT, CDR2 YNNKEL, per germline (reference sequence). In DNA, the CDR3 is TGTGCCAGCAGCCTCGGGACTAGCTTGTACTACGAGCAGTACTTC. Protein: CASSLGTSLYYEQYF.

V is TRBV27 and J is TRBJ2-4; 12 bases line up with TRBD2. The germline CDR1 and CDR2 sequences are MNHEY and SMNVEV (reference sequence). J lost 4 bases, V lost 2 bases, and 6 bases had no gene match. This CDR3 has 17 residues. CDR3 bases: TGTGCCAGCAGTTTACGGTCCGGGACTAGCGGGAAAAACATTCAGTACTTC. It is translated as CASSLRSGTSGKNIQYF.

This clone appeared once. The chain carries TRBV5-5 and TRBJ2-5; 11 bases align to TRBD2. The germline V gene has CDR1 SGHKS and CDR2 YYEKEE (reference sequence). The CDR3 is made up of 14 amino acids. V lost 2 bases, J lost 5 bases, and 2 bases stayed unmatched. CDR3 amino acids: CASSFLAGGETQYF. CDR3 coding DNA: TGTGCCAGCAGCTTTCTAGCGGGAGGCGAGACCCAGTACTTC.